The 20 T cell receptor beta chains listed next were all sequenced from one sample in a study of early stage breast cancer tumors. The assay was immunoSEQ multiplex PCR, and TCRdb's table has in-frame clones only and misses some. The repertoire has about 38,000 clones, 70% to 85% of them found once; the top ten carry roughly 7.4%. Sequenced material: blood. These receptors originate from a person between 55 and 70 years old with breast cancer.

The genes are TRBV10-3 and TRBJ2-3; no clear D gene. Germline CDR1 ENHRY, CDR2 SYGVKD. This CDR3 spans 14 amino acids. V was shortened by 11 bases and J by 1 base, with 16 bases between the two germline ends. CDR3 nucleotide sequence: TGTGCCGTCTCTTACGTCAAGGGCACAGATACGCAGTATTTT. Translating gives CAVSYVKGTDTQYF.

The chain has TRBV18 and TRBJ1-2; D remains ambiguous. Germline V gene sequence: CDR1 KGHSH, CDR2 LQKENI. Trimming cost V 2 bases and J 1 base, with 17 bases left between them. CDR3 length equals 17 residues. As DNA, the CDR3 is TGTGCCAGCTCACCAACGGGAACAGCACCCTTTAACTATGGCTACACCTTC. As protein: CASSPTGTAPFNYGYTF.

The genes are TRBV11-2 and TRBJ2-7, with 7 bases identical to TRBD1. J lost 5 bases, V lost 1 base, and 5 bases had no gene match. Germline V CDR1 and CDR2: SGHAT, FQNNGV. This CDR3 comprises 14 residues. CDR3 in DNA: TGTGCCAGCAGCTTAGTGACAGGGAAACACGAGCAGTACTTC. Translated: CASSLVTGKHEQYF.

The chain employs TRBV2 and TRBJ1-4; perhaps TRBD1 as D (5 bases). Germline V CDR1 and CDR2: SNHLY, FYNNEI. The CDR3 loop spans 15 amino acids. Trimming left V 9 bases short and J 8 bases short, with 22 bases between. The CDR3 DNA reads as TGTGCCAGGAGGGTCGCGGGGGGTCGAGGAGAAAAACTGTTTTTT. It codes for CARRVAGGRGEKLFF.

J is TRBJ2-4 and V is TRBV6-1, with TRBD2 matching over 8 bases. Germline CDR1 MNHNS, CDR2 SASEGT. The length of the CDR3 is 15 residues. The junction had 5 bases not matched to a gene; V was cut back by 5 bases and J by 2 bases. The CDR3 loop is CASSLTSGTKNIQYF. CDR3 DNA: TGTGCCAGCAGTCTCACTAGCGGAACCAAAAACATTCAGTACTTC.

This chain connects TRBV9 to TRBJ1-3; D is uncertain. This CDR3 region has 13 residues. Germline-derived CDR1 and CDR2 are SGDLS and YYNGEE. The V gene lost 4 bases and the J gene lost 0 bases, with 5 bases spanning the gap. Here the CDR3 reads CASSPGSGNTIYF. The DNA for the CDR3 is TGTGCCAGCAGCCCTGGCTCTGGAAACACCATATATTTT.

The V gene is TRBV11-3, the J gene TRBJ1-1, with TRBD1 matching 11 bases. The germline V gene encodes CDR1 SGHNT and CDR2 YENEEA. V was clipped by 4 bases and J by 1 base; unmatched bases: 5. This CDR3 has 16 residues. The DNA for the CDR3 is TGTGCCAGCAGCTCTCGGACAGGGGGCGGGAACACTGAAGCTTTCTTT. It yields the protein CASSSRTGGGNTEAFF.

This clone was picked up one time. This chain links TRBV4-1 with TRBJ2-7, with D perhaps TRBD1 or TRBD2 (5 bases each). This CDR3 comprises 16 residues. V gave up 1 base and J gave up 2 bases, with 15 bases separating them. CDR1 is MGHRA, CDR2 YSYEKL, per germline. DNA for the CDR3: TGCGCCAGCAGCCAAGTAATGGGGACGTATACCTACGAGCAGTACTTC. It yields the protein CASSQVMGTYTYEQYF.

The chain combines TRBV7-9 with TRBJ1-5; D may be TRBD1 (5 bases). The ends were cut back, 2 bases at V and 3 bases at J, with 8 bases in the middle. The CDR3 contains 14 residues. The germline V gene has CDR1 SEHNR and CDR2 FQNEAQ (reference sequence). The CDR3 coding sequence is TGTGCCAGCAGCTTATGGGGGGACAATCAGCCCCAGCATTTT. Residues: CASSLWGDNQPQHF.

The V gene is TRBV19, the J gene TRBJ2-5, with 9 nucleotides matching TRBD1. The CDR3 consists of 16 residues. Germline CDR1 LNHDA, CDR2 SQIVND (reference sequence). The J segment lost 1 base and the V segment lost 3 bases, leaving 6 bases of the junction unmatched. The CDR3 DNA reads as TGTGCCAGTAGTATCGGGACAGGGACGGCCCAAGAGACCCAGTACTTC. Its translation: CASSIGTGTAQETQYF. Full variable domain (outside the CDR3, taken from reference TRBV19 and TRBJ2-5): DGGITQSPKYLFRKEGQNVTLSCEQNLNHDAMYWYRQDPGQGLRLIYYSQIVNDFQKGDIAEGYSVSREKKESFPLTVTSAQKNPTAFYLCASSIGTGTAQETQYFGPGTRLLVL.

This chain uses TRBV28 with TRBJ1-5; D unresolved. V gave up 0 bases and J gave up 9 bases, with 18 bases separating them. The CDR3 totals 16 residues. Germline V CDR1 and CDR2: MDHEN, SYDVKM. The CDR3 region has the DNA TGTGCCAGCAGTTTATGGGGTTCCCCCCTGATTCGGCCCCAGCATTTT. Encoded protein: CASSLWGSPLIRPQHF.

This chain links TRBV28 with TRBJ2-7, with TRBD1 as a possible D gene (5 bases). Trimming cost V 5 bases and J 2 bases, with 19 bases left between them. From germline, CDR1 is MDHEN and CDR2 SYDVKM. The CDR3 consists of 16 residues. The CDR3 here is CASSPPRQGIAYEQYF. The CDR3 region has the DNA TGTGCCAGCAGTCCGCCTCGCCAGGGTATTGCCTACGAGCAGTACTTC.

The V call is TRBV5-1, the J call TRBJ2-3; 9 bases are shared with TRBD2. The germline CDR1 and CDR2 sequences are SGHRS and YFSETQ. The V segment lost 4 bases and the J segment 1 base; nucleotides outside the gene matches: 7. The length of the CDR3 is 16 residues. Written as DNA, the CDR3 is TGCGCCAGCAGCCTAGATGTAGCGGGGGGCACAGATACGCAGTATTTT. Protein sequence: CASSLDVAGGTDTQYF. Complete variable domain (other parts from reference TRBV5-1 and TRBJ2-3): KAGVTQTPRYLIKTRGQQVTLSCSPISGHRSVSWYQQTPGQGLQFLFEYFSETQRNKGNFPGRFSGRQFSNSRSEMNVSTLELGDSALYLCASSLDVAGGTDTQYFGPGTRLTVL.

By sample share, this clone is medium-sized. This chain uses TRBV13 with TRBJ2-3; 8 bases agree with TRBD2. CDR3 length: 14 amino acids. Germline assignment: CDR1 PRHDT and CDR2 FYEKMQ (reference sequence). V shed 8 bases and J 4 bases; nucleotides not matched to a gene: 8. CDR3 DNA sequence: TGTGCCAGCTACCACCGGGGGGGCGCAGATACGCAGTATTTT. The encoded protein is CASYHRGGADTQYF.

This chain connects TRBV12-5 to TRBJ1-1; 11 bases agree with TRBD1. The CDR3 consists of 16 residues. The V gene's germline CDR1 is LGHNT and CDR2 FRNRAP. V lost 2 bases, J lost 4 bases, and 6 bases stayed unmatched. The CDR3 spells CASGLTRTGGVTEAFF. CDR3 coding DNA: TGTGCTAGTGGTTTGACCCGGACAGGGGGCGTCACTGAAGCTTTCTTT.

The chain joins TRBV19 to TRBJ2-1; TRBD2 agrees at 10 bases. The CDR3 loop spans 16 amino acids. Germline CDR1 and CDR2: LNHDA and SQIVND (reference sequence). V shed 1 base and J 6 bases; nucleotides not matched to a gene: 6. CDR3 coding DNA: TGTGCCAGTAGTATAGGAGGCGCTAGCGGGGGCAATGAGCAGTTCTTC. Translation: CASSIGGASGGNEQFF.

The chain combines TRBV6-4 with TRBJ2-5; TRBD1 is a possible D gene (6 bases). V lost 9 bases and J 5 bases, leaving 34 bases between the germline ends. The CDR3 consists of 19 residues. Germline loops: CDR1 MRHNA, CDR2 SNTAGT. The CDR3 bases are TGTGCCAGGATTGGGCCGGTGGGGGCCGAAGACGTGGGCCAGGAGACCCAGTACTTC. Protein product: CARIGPVGAEDVGQETQYF.

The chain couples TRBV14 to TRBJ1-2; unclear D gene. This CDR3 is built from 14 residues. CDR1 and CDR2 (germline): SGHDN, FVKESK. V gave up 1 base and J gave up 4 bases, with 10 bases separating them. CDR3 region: CASSQGSTSYGYTF. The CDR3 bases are TGTGCCAGCAGCCAAGGGAGTACCTCCTATGGCTACACCTTC. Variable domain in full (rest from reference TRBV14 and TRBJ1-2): EAGVTQFPSHSVIEKGQTVTLRCDPISGHDNLYWYRRVMGKEIKFLLHFVKESKQDESGMPNNRFLAERTGGTYSTLKVQPAELEDSGVYFCASSQGSTSYGYTFGSGTRLTVV.

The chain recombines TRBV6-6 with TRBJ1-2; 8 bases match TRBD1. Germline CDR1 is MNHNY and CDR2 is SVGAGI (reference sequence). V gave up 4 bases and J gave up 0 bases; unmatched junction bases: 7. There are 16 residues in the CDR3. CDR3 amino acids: CASSSGQAATNYGYTF. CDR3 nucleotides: TGTGCCAGCAGTTCGGGACAGGCGGCCACTAACTATGGCTACACCTTC.

The chain's CDR3 is CASSPGSQVNTGELFF. CDR3 nucleotide sequence: TGTGCCAGCTCACCAGGATCCCAGGTGAACACCGGGGAGCTGTTTTTT. The chain combines TRBV18 with TRBJ2-2; D is undetermined. The CDR3 loop spans 16 amino acids. Germline CDR1 and CDR2: KGHSH and LQKENI. Trimming pared 2 bases from V and 1 base from J, leaving 11 bases between.